These 17 T cell receptor beta chains were sequenced from one sample in a study of cytotoxic CD8 clonotypes in ibrutinib-treated CLL. Profiling relied on immunoSEQ multiplex PCR, and the TCRdb table lists in-frame clones only, not all of them. The data contain approximately 120,000 clones, around four fifths of them seen just once; the ten biggest clones take up roughly 3.5%. This specimen was PBMCs, taken after 24 months of ibrutinib treatment. The receptor set was obtained from a human donor with chronic lymphocytic leukemia.

The chain recombines TRBV11-3 with TRBJ2-3, with 7 bases identical to TRBD1. Trimming took 6 bases from V and 1 from J; bases not matched to a gene: 10. Germline-derived CDR1 and CDR2 are SGHNT and YENEEA. The CDR3 length is 16 residues. CDR3 in DNA: TGTGCCAGCAGTTTCAGAGCCGGGACAGGCACAGATACGCAGTATTTT. This codes for CASSFRAGTGTDTQYF.

The gene calls are TRBV4-1 and TRBJ2-3; 7 nucleotides agree with TRBD2. The germline V gene encodes CDR1 MGHRA and CDR2 YSYEKL. This CDR3 contains 16 residues. V shed 0 bases and J 3 bases; nucleotides not matched to a gene: 6. The DNA of the CDR3 is TGCGCCAGCAGCCAAGATGCAGCGGGACGAACAGATACGCAGTATTTT. Encoded protein: CASSQDAAGRTDTQYF.

This clone appeared a few times. V usage is TRBV14 and J usage is TRBJ1-1; tentatively, D is TRBD1 (6 bases). Germline loops: CDR1 SGHDN, CDR2 FVKESK. The CDR3 covers 12 residues. Deletions cut 0 bases from V and 11 bases from J, with 10 bases between. CDR3 protein: CASSQDSGAAFF. The CDR3 region has the DNA TGTGCCAGCAGCCAAGATTCAGGGGCCGCTTTCTTT.

The rearrangement uses TRBV10-3 and TRBJ2-2, with D possibly being TRBD1 or TRBD2 (6 bases each). The CDR3 is 14 residues long. V was trimmed by 4 bases and J by 7 bases, leaving 13 bases between them. Germline V gene lookup returns CDR1 ENHRY and CDR2 SYGVKD. Here the CDR3 reads CAISVAGEVGELFF. The CDR3 DNA reads as TGTGCCATCAGTGTGGCAGGGGAGGTCGGGGAGCTGTTTTTT.

This clone came up a few times. V and J are TRBV18 and TRBJ1-1, with 7 bases that match TRBD1. The CDR3 spans 12 residues. Germline trimming cut 3 bases from V and 6 bases from J; bases unmatched to any gene: 1. Germline lookup yields CDR1 KGHSH and CDR2 LQKENI. CDR3: CASSPGTAEAFF. CDR3 nucleotides: TGTGCCAGCTCACCGGGGACAGCTGAAGCTTTCTTT.

J is TRBJ2-1 and V is TRBV5-6; D is unclear. V was trimmed by 1 base and J by 2 bases, leaving 7 bases between them. Germline V gene data show CDR1 as SGHDT and CDR2 as YYEEEE. The CDR3 is 14 residues long. The CDR3 DNA follows: TGTGCCAGCAGCTTGTCTGCGCCCTACAATGAGCAGTTCTTC. Residues: CASSLSAPYNEQFF.

J is TRBJ1-2 and V is TRBV19; D might be TRBD1 (5 bases). The V and J ends lost 5 bases and 0 bases respectively, with 10 bases between them. CDR1 is LNHDA and CDR2 is SQIVND in the germline V gene (reference sequence). The CDR3 length is 14 residues. CDR3 DNA sequence: TGTGCCAGTAGTGCCGGGGGATCTAACTATGGCTACACCTTC. This codes for CASSAGGSNYGYTF.

The chain has TRBV7-9 and TRBJ2-7; 10 bases align to TRBD1. The length of the CDR3 is 14 residues. The V gene's germline CDR1 is SEHNR and CDR2 FQNEAQ (reference sequence). V lost 5 bases and J lost 3; bases outside the gene matches: 4. CDR3 nucleotides: TGTGCCAGCAGCCGGACAGGGGGAGGCTACGAGCAGTACTTC. It encodes CASSRTGGGYEQYF. Combining the CDR3 with reference TRBV7-9 and TRBJ2-7 gives the whole variable domain DTGVSQNPRHKITKRGQNVTFRCDPISEHNRLYWYRQTLGQGPEFLTYFQNEAQLEKSRLLSDRFSAERPKGSFSTLEIQRTEQGDSAMYLCASSRTGGGYEQYFGPGTRLTVT.

This clone was seen only once. This chain connects TRBV5-8 to TRBJ1-2; TRBD1 matches 8 bases. The ends lost 0 bases at V and 3 bases at J; junction bases unmatched: 13. From germline, CDR1 is SGHTS and CDR2 YDEGEE. This CDR3 contains 18 residues. The CDR3 nucleotides are TGTGCCAGCAGCTTGGACCCGAGTCCAGGGGGCGCGTACTATGGCTACACCTTC. This encodes CASSLDPSPGGAYYGYTF.

CDR3 nucleotide sequence: TGTGCCAGCAGGGTAAGACTGCCGTACGAGCAGTACTTC. Its translation: CASRVRLPYEQYF. V usage is TRBV27 and J usage is TRBJ2-7; no reliable D call. The CDR3 length is 13 residues. The germline V and J ends were trimmed by 6 bases and 4 bases, with 13 bases remaining between them. Germline V lookup: CDR1 MNHEY, CDR2 SMNVEV (reference sequence).

This chain uses TRBV4-2 with TRBJ1-4, with no clear D. Trimming shortened V by 6 bases and J by 2 bases, and 10 bases separated the two germline ends. The CDR3 length is 14 residues. Germline V lookup: CDR1 LGHNA, CDR2 YNFKEQ. The CDR3 protein is CASRSEATNEKLFF. CDR3 nucleotide sequence: TGTGCCAGCAGGTCGGAGGCCACTAATGAAAAACTGTTTTTT.

V gene TRBV10-3 combines with J gene TRBJ2-7; possible D gene TRBD2, 6 bases. Looked up from germline, CDR1 is ENHRY and CDR2 is SYGVKD. The CDR3 length is 14 residues. Trimming took off 3 bases at V and 2 bases at J, with 11 bases between the two ends. This CDR3 is CAISEGGATYEQYF. CDR3 sequence (DNA): TGTGCCATCAGTGAAGGAGGGGCTACCTACGAGCAGTACTTC.

The CDR3 nucleotides read TGCGCCAGCAGCTTGGGACTAGCGGTAGGAGGGCTTGAGACCCAGTACTTC. It specifies CASSLGLAVGGLETQYF. The chain is built from TRBV5-1 and TRBJ2-5; 9 bases are shared with TRBD2. This CDR3 spans 17 amino acids. Per the germline V gene, CDR1 is SGHRS and CDR2 is YFSETQ. V dropped 0 bases and J dropped 5; count of bases not matched to a gene: 11.

The rearrangement uses TRBV9 and TRBJ2-7; 7 bases are shared with TRBD1. V was pared by 0 bases and J by 9 bases, with 6 bases of the junction left unmatched. Germline values: CDR1 SGDLS, CDR2 YYNGEE. This CDR3 spans 13 amino acids. Here the CDR3 DNA reads TGTGCCAGCAGCGTAGAACAGGGGACGTGGCAGTACTTC. It translates to CASSVEQGTWQYF.

The chain couples TRBV9 to TRBJ2-5; 7 bases are a match to TRBD1. CDR1 and CDR2 from the germline V gene are SGDLS and YYNGEE. With V trimmed by 2 bases and J by 4 bases, 8 bases remained unmatched. The CDR3 is made up of 15 amino acids. CDR3 residues: CASSVFTGAGETQYF. CDR3 DNA sequence: TGTGCCAGCAGCGTTTTTACAGGGGCGGGAGAGACCCAGTACTTC.

The gene calls are TRBV6-1 and TRBJ1-1; D is unclear. Trimming pared 2 bases from V and 11 bases from J, leaving 9 bases between. The V gene's germline CDR1 is MNHNS and CDR2 SASEGT. The CDR3 runs 11 residues. Here the CDR3 DNA reads TGTGCCAGCAGTGAACTTTCGACGGCTTTCTTT. Its protein product is CASSELSTAFF.

The V gene is TRBV2, the J gene TRBJ1-1; TRBD1 matches 7 bases. Germline CDR1 is SNHLY and CDR2 is FYNNEI. This CDR3 has 14 amino acids. The ends lost 4 bases at V and 4 bases at J; junction bases unmatched: 6. The CDR3 reads CASSATGFGTEAFF. The CDR3 coding sequence is TGTGCCAGCAGTGCGACAGGGTTTGGCACTGAAGCTTTCTTT.